One and the same sample provided the 14 T cell receptor beta chains below, sequenced in a study of OX40 agonist ivuxolimab in advanced cancers. Assay: immunoSEQ multiplex PCR; the TCRdb copy retains only in-frame clones and omits some. The table records approximately 30,000 clones, about 86% of them present only once. The specimen was CD4+ or CD8+ T cells sorted from blood, collected in a trial of the OX40 agonist ivuxolimab. The receptors originated from an adult with an advanced solid tumor such as melanoma, head and neck, liver or kidney cancer.

The chain employs TRBV7-6 and TRBJ2-1; 10 bases align to TRBD2. This CDR3 has 15 residues. Losses at the gene ends were 4 bases for V and 3 bases for J; bases not matched to a gene: 3. Germline values: CDR1 SGHVS, CDR2 FNYEAQ. The CDR3: CASSSSGGLYNEQFF. The CDR3 coding sequence is TGTGCCAGCAGCTCTAGCGGGGGTCTCTACAATGAGCAGTTCTTC.

The chain couples TRBV7-9 to TRBJ2-1; D perhaps matches TRBD2 (6 bases). Trimming cost V 5 bases and J 1 base, with 21 bases left between them. This CDR3 has 18 residues. CDR1 is SEHNR, CDR2 FQNEAQ, per germline (reference sequence). This CDR3 is CASSPPSGSSVSYNEQFF. In DNA, the CDR3 is TGTGCCAGCAGCCCCCCCAGCGGGTCGTCGGTATCCTACAATGAGCAGTTCTTC.

This clone showed up just once. The V gene is TRBV19, the J gene TRBJ2-7, with 8 positions matching TRBD1. The CDR3 sequence is 15 residues long. V shed 5 bases and J 7 bases; nucleotides not matched to a gene: 13. Per the germline V gene, CDR1 is LNHDA and CDR2 is SQIVND (reference sequence). This chain's CDR3 is CASSSRTGSVMEQYF. CDR3 bases: TGTGCCAGTAGTTCTAGGACAGGGAGCGTCATGGAGCAGTACTTC.

The rearrangement uses TRBV5-4 and TRBJ1-1; TRBD1 might be the D (5 bases). The germline CDR1 and CDR2 sequences are SGHNT and YYREEE (reference sequence). CDR3 length equals 16 residues. Deletions cut 2 bases from V and 4 bases from J, with 18 bases between. CDR3 sequence reads: CASSLGYQGVGTEAFF. CDR3 in DNA: TGTGCCAGCAGCTTAGGTTATCAGGGAGTAGGCACTGAAGCTTTCTTT.

V usage is TRBV7-9 and J usage is TRBJ2-7; either TRBD1 or TRBD2 may fit D (5 bases each). This CDR3 is 13 amino acids long. V lost 0 bases and J lost 6, with 9 bases in between. Per germline, CDR1 SEHNR and CDR2 FQNEAQ (reference sequence). The CDR3 DNA follows: TGTGCCAGCAGCTTAGCGGCCGGGGCCGAGCAGTACTTC. Translating it yields CASSLAAGAEQYF.

The chain combines TRBV5-6 with TRBJ1-2; possible D gene TRBD1, 5 bases. V shed 0 bases and J shed 2 bases, with 17 bases lying between them. Germline V gene lookup returns CDR1 SGHDT and CDR2 YYEEEE. The CDR3 runs to 17 residues. The CDR3 sequence is CASSLELTGPPNYGYTF. The CDR3 region has the DNA TGTGCCAGCAGCTTGGAGTTAACAGGACCACCGAACTATGGCTACACCTTC.

The CDR3 bases are TGCGCCAGCAGCCAGACCCCCCCGACCCTCCAAGTAGGTAGCTTCGACGAGCAGTACTTC. It codes for CASSQTPPTLQVGSFDEQYF. The chain recombines TRBV4-1 with TRBJ2-7, with D unclear. This CDR3 has 20 amino acids. The V gene's germline CDR1 is MGHRA and CDR2 YSYEKL. Trimming took 3 bases from V and 5 from J, leaving 32 bases between them.

V gene TRBV10-2 combines with J gene TRBJ1-1, with 7 bases lining up with TRBD1. Germline values: CDR1 WSHSY, CDR2 SAAADI. Unmatched junction bases numbered 3, after V lost 5 bases and J lost 0 bases. The CDR3 spans 14 residues. The CDR3 loop reads CASSTGQLNTEAFF. CDR3 nucleotides: TGCGCCAGCAGTACGGGACAGTTGAACACTGAAGCTTTCTTT.

The chain joins TRBV6-6 to TRBJ1-1; D uncertain. The CDR3 sequence is 14 residues long. From germline, CDR1 is MNHNY and CDR2 SVGAGI (reference sequence). V was cut by 5 bases and J by 4 bases, with 14 bases left in between. This CDR3 reads CASSPTSGATEAFF. CDR3 bases: TGTGCCAGCAGTCCAACGTCAGGAGCCACTGAAGCTTTCTTT.

The J gene is TRBJ1-2, the V gene TRBV28; weak D call: TRBD1 (6 bases). This CDR3 comprises 14 residues. V lost 6 bases and J 4 bases, leaving 15 bases between the germline ends. Looked up from germline, CDR1 is MDHEN and CDR2 is SYDVKM. The CDR3: CASSARGSGYGYTF. CDR3 in DNA: TGTGCCAGCAGCGCCAGGGGTTCGGGCTATGGCTACACCTTC.

The rearrangement joins TRBV28 to TRBJ1-5; a weak D match, TRBD1 (5 bases). Germline values: CDR1 MDHEN, CDR2 SYDVKM. The CDR3 extends over 15 amino acids. V dropped 2 bases and J dropped 4 bases, with 12 bases sitting between them. The CDR3 here is CASSLVREGNQPQHF. The CDR3 DNA sequence: TGTGCCAGCAGTTTAGTCAGGGAGGGAAATCAGCCCCAGCATTTT.

As for this clone: The junction does not match germline at one end; this may be a read error. The chain uses TRBV7-2 and TRBJ2-5; TRBD1 or TRBD2 may be the D gene (5 bases each). The CDR3 is 14 amino acids. Germline CDR1 SGHTA, CDR2 FQGNSA. The CDR3 protein is CASSLEGREETQYF. CDR3 DNA: TGTGCCAGCAGTTTAGAGGGCAGGGAAGAGACCCAGTACTTC.

V is TRBV11-2 and J is TRBJ1-2, with 8 bases lining up with TRBD1. The V gene end was trimmed by 5 bases and the J gene end by 4 bases; junction bases not matched to a gene: 6. Germline V gene data show CDR1 as SGHAT and CDR2 as FQNNGV. This CDR3 contains 14 residues. As DNA, the CDR3 is TGTGCCAGCAGCCCGCGACAGGGGACCTATGGCTACACCTTC. This sequence encodes CASSPRQGTYGYTF.

There are a few counts of this clone. CDR3 sequence reads: CASSSLDRIGTEAFF. The CDR3 region has the DNA TGTGCCAGCAGCTCGCTAGACAGGATAGGCACTGAAGCTTTCTTT. This chain joins TRBV7-2 and TRBJ1-1, with D perhaps matching TRBD1 (6 bases). This CDR3 spans 15 amino acids. Germline lookup yields CDR1 SGHTA and CDR2 FQGNSA. Trimming removed 4 bases at V and 4 bases at J, with 16 bases between.